Below, 2 T cell receptor beta chains from the same sample are listed, as sequenced in a study of cytomegalovirus exposure and HLA in healthy donors (dated by TCRdb to about 2017). The library relied on the immunoSEQ multiplex PCR assay. The table comes from immuneACCESS by way of TCRdb, which keeps in-frame sequences with V and J called. Part of the clones is missing from these tables; in studies checked, under half for an unresolved V gene and the rest for unknown reasons. The sample table lists roughly 150,000 clones, 88% of them with a count of one. The ten largest clones add up to approximately 3.1% of the sample. Material: PBMCs. The receptors stem from a man younger than 30 in good health and CMV-seronegative.

This chain links TRBV18 with TRBJ2-7; no firm D call. The germline gives CDR1 KGHSH, CDR2 LQKENI. The CDR3 has 14 amino acids. Trimming removed 6 bases from V and 4 bases from J, with 16 bases in between. The CDR3 DNA sequence: TGTGCCAGCTCCCCCGGCCTTGACGGGTACGAGCAGTACGTC. This gives the protein CASSPGLDGYEQYV.

The rearrangement links TRBV2 to TRBJ2-1; 8 bases agree with TRBD1. CDR1 is SNHLY and CDR2 is FYNNEI in the germline V gene. This CDR3 has 15 residues. Trimming at V came to 5 bases and at J to 12 bases, leaving 15 bases not matched to a gene. This CDR3 reads CASSPGTGTENRQFF. CDR3 DNA: TGTGCCAGCAGTCCCGGGACAGGCACGGAAAATCGGCAGTTCTTC. Full variable domain (outside the CDR3, taken from reference TRBV2 and TRBJ2-1): EPEVTQTPSHQVTQMGQEVILRCVPISNHLYFYWYRQILGQKVEFLVSFYNNEISEKSEIFDDQFSVERPDGSNFTLKIRSTKLEDSAMYFCASSPGTGTENRQFFGPGTRLTVL.